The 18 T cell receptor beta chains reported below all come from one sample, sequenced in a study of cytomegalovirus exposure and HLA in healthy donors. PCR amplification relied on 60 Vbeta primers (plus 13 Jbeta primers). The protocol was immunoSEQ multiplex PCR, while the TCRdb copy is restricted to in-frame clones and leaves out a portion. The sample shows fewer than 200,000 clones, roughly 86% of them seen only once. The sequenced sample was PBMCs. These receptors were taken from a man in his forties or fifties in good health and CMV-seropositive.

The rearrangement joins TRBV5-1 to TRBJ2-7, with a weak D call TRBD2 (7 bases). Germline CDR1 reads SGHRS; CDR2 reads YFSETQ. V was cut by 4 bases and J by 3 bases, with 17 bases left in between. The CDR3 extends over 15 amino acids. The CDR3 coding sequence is TGCGCCAGCAGCCCGGGGGGCGTCGGCGACTACGAGCAGTACTTC. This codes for CASSPGGVGDYEQYF.

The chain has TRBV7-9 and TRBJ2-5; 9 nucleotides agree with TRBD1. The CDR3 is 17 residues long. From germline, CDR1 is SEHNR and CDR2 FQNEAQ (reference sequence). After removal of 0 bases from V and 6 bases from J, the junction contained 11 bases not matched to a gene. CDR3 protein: CASSLAKSGQGGKTQYF. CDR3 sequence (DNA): TGTGCCAGCAGCTTAGCGAAATCGGGACAGGGAGGGAAGACCCAGTACTTC. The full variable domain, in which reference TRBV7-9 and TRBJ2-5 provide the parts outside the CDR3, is DTGVSQNPRHKITKRGQNVTFRCDPISEHNRLYWYRQTLGQGPEFLTYFQNEAQLEKSRLLSDRFSAERPKGSFSTLEIQRTEQGDSAMYLCASSLAKSGQGGKTQYFGPGTRLLVL.

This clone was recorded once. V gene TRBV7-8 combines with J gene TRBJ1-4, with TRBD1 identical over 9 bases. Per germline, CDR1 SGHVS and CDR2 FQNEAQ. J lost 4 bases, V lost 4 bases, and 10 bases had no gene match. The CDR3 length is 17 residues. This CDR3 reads CASSSRPGQGYNEKLFF. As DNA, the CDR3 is TGTGCCAGCAGCTCACGCCCAGGACAGGGGTATAATGAAAAACTGTTTTTT.

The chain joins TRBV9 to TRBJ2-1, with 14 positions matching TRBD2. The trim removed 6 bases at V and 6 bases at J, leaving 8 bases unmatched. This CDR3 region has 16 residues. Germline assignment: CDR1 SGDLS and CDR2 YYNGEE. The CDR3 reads CASTPLGLAGANEQFF. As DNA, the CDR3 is TGTGCCAGCACCCCCCTGGGACTAGCGGGAGCCAATGAGCAGTTCTTC.

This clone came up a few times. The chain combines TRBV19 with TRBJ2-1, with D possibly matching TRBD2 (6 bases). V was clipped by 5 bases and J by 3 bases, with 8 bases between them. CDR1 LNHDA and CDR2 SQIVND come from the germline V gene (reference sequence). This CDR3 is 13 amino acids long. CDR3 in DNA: TGTGCCAGTAGTCGACTAGGCTACAATGAGCAGTTCTTC. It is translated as CASSRLGYNEQFF.

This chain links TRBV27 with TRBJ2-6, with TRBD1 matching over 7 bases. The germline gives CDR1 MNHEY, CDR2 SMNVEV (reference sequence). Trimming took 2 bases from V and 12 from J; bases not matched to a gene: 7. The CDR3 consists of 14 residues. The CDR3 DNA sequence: TGTGCCAGCAGTTTAATCACCAGGGACAGCGTCCTGACTTTC. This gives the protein CASSLITRDSVLTF.

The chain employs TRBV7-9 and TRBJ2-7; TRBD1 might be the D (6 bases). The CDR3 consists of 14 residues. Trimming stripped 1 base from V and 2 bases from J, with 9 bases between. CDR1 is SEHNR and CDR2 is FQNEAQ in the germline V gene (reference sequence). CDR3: CASSLVGGTYEQYF. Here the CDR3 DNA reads TGTGCCAGCAGCTTAGTAGGGGGAACCTACGAGCAGTACTTC.

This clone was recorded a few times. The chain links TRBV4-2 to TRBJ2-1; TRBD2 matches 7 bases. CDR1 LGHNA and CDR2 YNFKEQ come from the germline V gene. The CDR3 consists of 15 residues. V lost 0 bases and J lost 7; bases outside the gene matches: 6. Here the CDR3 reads CASSQDWGTTNEQFF. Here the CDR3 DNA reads TGTGCCAGCAGCCAAGATTGGGGGACTACAAATGAGCAGTTCTTC.

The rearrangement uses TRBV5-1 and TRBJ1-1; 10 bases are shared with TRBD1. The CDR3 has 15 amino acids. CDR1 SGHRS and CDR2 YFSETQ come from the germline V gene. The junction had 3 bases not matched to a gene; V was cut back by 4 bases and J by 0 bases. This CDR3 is CASSNGQGVNTEAFF. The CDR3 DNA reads TGCGCCAGCAGCAACGGACAGGGGGTGAACACTGAAGCTTTCTTT.

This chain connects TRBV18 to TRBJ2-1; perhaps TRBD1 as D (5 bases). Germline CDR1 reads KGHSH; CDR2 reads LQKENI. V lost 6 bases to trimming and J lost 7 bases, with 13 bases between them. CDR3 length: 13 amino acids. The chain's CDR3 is CASSRLGVNEQFF. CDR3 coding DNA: TGTGCCAGCTCGCGGCTAGGGGTTAATGAGCAGTTCTTC.

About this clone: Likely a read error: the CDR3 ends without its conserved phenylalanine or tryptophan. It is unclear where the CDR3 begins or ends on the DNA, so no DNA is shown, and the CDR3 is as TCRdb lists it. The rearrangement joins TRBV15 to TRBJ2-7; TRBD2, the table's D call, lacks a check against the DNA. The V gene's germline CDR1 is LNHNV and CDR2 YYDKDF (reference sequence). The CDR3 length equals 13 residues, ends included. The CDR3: CATSRDVQEGLHL.

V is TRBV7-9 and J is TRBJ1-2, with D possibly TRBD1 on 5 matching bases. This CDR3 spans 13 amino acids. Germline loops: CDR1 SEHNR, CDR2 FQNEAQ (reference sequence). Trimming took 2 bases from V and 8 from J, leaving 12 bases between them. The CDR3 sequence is CASSLRDSRGYTF. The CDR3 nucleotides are TGTGCCAGCAGCTTAAGGGACTCGCGGGGCTACACCTTC.

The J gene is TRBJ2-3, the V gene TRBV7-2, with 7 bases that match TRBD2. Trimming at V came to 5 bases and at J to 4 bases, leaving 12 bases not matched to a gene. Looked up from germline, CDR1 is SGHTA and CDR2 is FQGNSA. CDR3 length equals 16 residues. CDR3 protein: CASSHDARGGPDTQYF. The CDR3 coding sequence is TGTGCCAGCAGCCACGACGCACGGGGAGGGCCAGATACGCAGTATTTT.

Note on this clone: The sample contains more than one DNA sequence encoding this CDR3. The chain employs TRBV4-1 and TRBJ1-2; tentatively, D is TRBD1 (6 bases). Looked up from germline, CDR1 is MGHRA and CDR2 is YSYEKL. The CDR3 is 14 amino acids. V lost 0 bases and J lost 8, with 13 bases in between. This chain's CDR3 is CASSQDTGLGGYTF. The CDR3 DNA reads TGCGCCAGCAGCCAAGATACAGGGCTTGGGGGCTACACCTTC.

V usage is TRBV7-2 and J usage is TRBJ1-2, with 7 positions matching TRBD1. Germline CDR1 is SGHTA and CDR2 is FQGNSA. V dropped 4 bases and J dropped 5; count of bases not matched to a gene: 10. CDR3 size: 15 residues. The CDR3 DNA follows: TGTGCCAGCAGCTCCAGGGACAGAGGAAGGTATGGCTACACCTTC. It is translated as CASSSRDRGRYGYTF.

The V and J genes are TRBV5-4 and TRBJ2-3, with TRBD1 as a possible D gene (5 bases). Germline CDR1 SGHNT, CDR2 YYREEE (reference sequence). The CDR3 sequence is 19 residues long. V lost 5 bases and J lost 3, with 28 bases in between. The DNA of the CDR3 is TGTGCCAGCAGATTATCTCTGGGGCAGGGATCAGGGTGGACAGATACGCAGTATTTT. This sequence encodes CASRLSLGQGSGWTDTQYF.

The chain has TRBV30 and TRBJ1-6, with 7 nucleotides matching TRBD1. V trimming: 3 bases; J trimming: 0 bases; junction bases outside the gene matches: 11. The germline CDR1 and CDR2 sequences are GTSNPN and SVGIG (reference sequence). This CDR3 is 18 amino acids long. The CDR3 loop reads CAWSLGRGKGSYNSPLHF. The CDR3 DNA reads TGTGCCTGGAGCCTCGGCAGGGGGAAAGGCTCCTATAATTCACCCCTCCACTTT.

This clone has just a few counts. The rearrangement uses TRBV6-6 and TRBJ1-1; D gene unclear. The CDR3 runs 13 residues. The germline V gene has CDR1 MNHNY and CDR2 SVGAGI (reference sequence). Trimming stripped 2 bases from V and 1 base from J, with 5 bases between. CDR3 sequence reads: CASSYEENTEAFF. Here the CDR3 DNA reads TGTGCCAGCAGTTACGAGGAGAACACTGAAGCTTTCTTT.